Shown below are 19 T cell receptor beta chains from a single sample sequenced in a study of technical replicates of blood from several donors. Data came from immunoSEQ multiplex PCR; TCRdb stores just in-frame clones and leaves some out. The sample yields some 49,000 clones, 80% to 95% seen once. Sequenced: PBMCs. These receptors originate from a human donor in good health. Some clones in this sample may be carry-over from other donors' samples.

CDR3: CASTPGGGFSYEQYF. The CDR3 region has the DNA TGTGCCAGCACACCCGGGGGGGGTTTTTCCTACGAGCAGTACTTC. The V and J genes are TRBV5-6 and TRBJ2-7, with 8 bases lining up with TRBD2. The CDR3 consists of 15 residues. J gave up 1 base and V 6 bases, and 9 bases lay outside the gene matches. Germline CDR1 reads SGHDT; CDR2 reads YYEEEE.

The V call is TRBV18, the J call TRBJ2-5, with D perhaps TRBD2 (5 bases). The length of the CDR3 is 14 residues. The germline gives CDR1 KGHSH, CDR2 LQKENI. With 9 bases removed from V and 1 base from J, the gap between germline ends came to 15 bases. The CDR3 sequence is CASSLGVSQETQYF. CDR3 nucleotide sequence: TGTGCCAGTAGCTTGGGAGTCTCCCAAGAGACCCAGTACTTC.

This chain connects TRBV29-1 to TRBJ1-3; TRBD1 agrees at 7 bases. This CDR3 contains 13 residues. The junction had 5 bases not matched to a gene; V was cut back by 7 bases and J by 2 bases. Germline CDR1 and CDR2: SQVTM and ANQGSEA. The CDR3 protein is CSAGTVAGNTIYF. The CDR3 DNA sequence: TGCAGCGCCGGGACAGTGGCTGGAAACACCATATATTTT.

V is TRBV7-9 and J is TRBJ2-7; maybe TRBD2 (6 bases). Trimming stripped 4 bases from V and 5 bases from J, with 15 bases between. This CDR3 region has 14 residues. Germline V gives CDR1 SEHNR, CDR2 FQNEAQ (reference sequence). CDR3 in amino acids: CASSWSSPGDEQYF. Here the CDR3 DNA reads TGTGCCAGCAGCTGGAGCAGCCCGGGGGACGAGCAGTACTTC. The full variable domain, with the rest looked up from reference TRBV7-9 and TRBJ2-7, is DTGVSQNPRHKITKRGQNVTFRCDPISEHNRLYWYRQTLGQGPEFLTYFQNEAQLEKSRLLSDRFSAERPKGSFSTLEIQRTEQGDSAMYLCASSWSSPGDEQYFGPGTRLTVT.

The chain employs TRBV9 and TRBJ2-5; a weak D match, TRBD1 (5 bases). V lost 3 bases, J lost 0 bases, and 9 bases lay in between. The CDR3 is 14 amino acids. The germline CDR1 and CDR2 sequences are SGDLS and YYNGEE. The CDR3 sequence: CASSGRANQETQYF. CDR3 bases: TGTGCCAGCAGCGGCAGGGCTAACCAAGAGACCCAGTACTTC.

This chain connects TRBV5-6 to TRBJ1-6; 7 bases match TRBD1. After removal of 4 bases from V and 9 bases from J, the junction contained 13 bases not matched to a gene. CDR1 is SGHDT, CDR2 YYEEEE, per germline. This CDR3 contains 16 residues. Written as DNA, the CDR3 is TGTGCCAGCAGCAGAAGACAGGGTTTGGGGTCTTCACCCCTCCACTTT. Amino acid sequence: CASSRRQGLGSSPLHF.

The chain couples TRBV5-4 to TRBJ2-1, with 13 nucleotides matching TRBD2. Germline values: CDR1 SGHNT, CDR2 YYREEE (reference sequence). Trimming at V came to 4 bases and at J to 8 bases, leaving 6 bases not matched to a gene. The CDR3 has 15 residues. The chain's CDR3 is CASSRWTSGRDEQFF. CDR3 coding DNA: TGTGCCAGCAGCCGATGGACTAGCGGGAGAGATGAGCAGTTCTTC. The variable domain in full, with the rest retrieved from reference TRBV5-4 and TRBJ2-1, is ETGVTQSPTHLIKTRGQQVTLRCSSQSGHNTVSWYQQALGQGPQFIFQYYREEENGRGNFPPRFSGLQFPNYSSELNVNALELDDSALYLCASSRWTSGRDEQFFGPGTRLTVL.

CDR3 DNA sequence: TGTGCCAGTAGTCCCGGGACAGTGGGCAATCAGCCCCAGCATTTT. Translated: CASSPGTVGNQPQHF. This chain connects TRBV19 to TRBJ1-5; 7 positions agree with TRBD1. J gave up 2 bases and V 5 bases, and 6 bases lay outside the gene matches. The CDR3 length is 15 residues. Germline V gene lookup returns CDR1 LNHDA and CDR2 SQIVND (reference sequence). Supplemented by reference TRBV19 and TRBJ1-5, the full variable domain reads DGGITQSPKYLFRKEGQNVTLSCEQNLNHDAMYWYRQDPGQGLRLIYYSQIVNDFQKGDIAEGYSVSREKKESFPLTVTSAQKNPTAFYLCASSPGTVGNQPQHFGDGTRLSIL.

This clone has just one count. The V gene is TRBV2, the J gene TRBJ2-2; D is ambiguous. This CDR3 spans 13 amino acids. Trimming cost V 7 bases and J 6 bases, with 12 bases left between them. Germline CDR1 reads SNHLY; CDR2 reads FYNNEI. CDR3 bases: TGTGCCAGCACCGAAGAGGCCCCCGGGGAGCTGTTTTTT. Its translation: CASTEEAPGELFF.

The V gene is TRBV4-1, the J gene TRBJ2-1, with TRBD1 as a possible D gene (5 bases). The CDR3 has 17 residues. Germline values: CDR1 MGHRA, CDR2 YSYEKL. V was pared by 0 bases and J by 6 bases, with 18 bases between. The CDR3 DNA sequence: TGCGCCAGCAGCCAAGAGCGAAGGCAGGGTAGTCGCAATGAGCAGTTCTTC. This translates into CASSQERRQGSRNEQFF.

This clone was seen more than once but under ten times. The chain combines TRBV4-3 with TRBJ1-3; D is uncertain. V lost 0 bases to trimming and J lost 5 bases, with 5 bases between them. Germline V gene lookup returns CDR1 LGHNA and CDR2 YSLEER. The CDR3 runs 13 residues. The CDR3 loop is CASSQDTRNTIYF. The CDR3 DNA is TGCGCCAGCAGCCAAGATACAAGAAACACCATATATTTT.

The chain combines TRBV6-6 with TRBJ1-2; D remains ambiguous. The V gene's germline CDR1 is MNHNY and CDR2 SVGAGI (reference sequence). The CDR3 length is 12 residues. The V and J ends lost 3 bases and 6 bases respectively, with 8 bases between them. CDR3 amino acids: CASSYVRDGYTF. CDR3 nucleotides: TGTGCCAGCAGTTATGTTCGGGATGGCTACACCTTC.

This clone was counted a single time. The V gene is TRBV6-5, the J gene TRBJ2-1; D ambiguous. This CDR3 contains 15 residues. The ends were cut back, 0 bases at V and 8 bases at J, with 14 bases in the middle. In germline, CDR1 is MNHEY, CDR2 SVGAGI. The DNA for the CDR3 is TGTGCCAGCAGTTACTCGAGTACTACCGGCGATGAGCAGTTCTTC. Encoded protein: CASSYSSTTGDEQFF.

The chain couples TRBV20-1 to TRBJ1-1; D gene ambiguous. V was pared by 6 bases and J by 7 bases, with 9 bases between. Germline V gene lookup returns CDR1 DFQATT and CDR2 SNEGSKA (reference sequence). This CDR3 region has 10 residues. The CDR3 DNA is TGCAGTGCAGGGAGCTATGAAGCTTTCTTT. Protein product: CSAGSYEAFF.

This chain uses TRBV5-1 with TRBJ2-7; 7 nucleotides match TRBD1. CDR1 and CDR2 (germline): SGHRS, YFSETQ. CDR3 length: 13 residues. V dropped 1 base and J dropped 3; count of bases not matched to a gene: 1. The CDR3 region has the DNA TGCGCCAGCAGCTTGACAGGGGACTACGAGCAGTACTTC. Translated, it gives CASSLTGDYEQYF. The whole variable domain, remainder taken from reference TRBV5-1 and TRBJ2-7, is KAGVTQTPRYLIKTRGQQVTLSCSPISGHRSVSWYQQTPGQGLQFLFEYFSETQRNKGNFPGRFSGRQFSNSRSEMNVSTLELGDSALYLCASSLTGDYEQYFGPGTRLTVT.

This clone is medium-sized (0.01 to 0.1%) by share. The CDR3 region is CASSPLRTGGDYGYTF. The CDR3 coding sequence is TGTGCCAGCAGCCCACTCCGGACAGGGGGTGACTATGGCTACACCTTC. V is TRBV7-9 and J is TRBJ1-2; 10 bases match TRBD1. CDR1 and CDR2 from the germline V gene are SEHNR and FQNEAQ (reference sequence). J was trimmed by 3 bases and V by 5 bases; bases with no gene match: 9. This CDR3 is 16 amino acids long.

This clone came up once. This chain uses TRBV6-5 with TRBJ1-3; D call uncertain. V was clipped by 5 bases and J by 0 bases, with 11 bases between them. The germline V gene has CDR1 MNHEY and CDR2 SVGAGI. The CDR3 spans 15 residues. The CDR3 is CASSMTRSSGNTIYF. Here the CDR3 DNA reads TGTGCCAGCAGTATGACTAGATCCTCTGGAAACACCATATATTTT.

The rearrangement joins TRBV5-1 to TRBJ2-5; 9 bases align to TRBD2. Germline V gene sequence: CDR1 SGHRS, CDR2 YFSETQ. The CDR3 has 15 amino acids. Trimming took 0 bases from V and 7 from J; bases not matched to a gene: 7. The CDR3 loop reads CASSLAASGIGTQYF. CDR3 DNA sequence: TGCGCCAGCAGCTTGGCGGCTAGCGGGATCGGGACCCAGTACTTC.

The chain couples TRBV2 to TRBJ2-4; possible D gene TRBD1, 7 bases. CDR1 and CDR2 (germline): SNHLY, FYNNEI. Trimming shortened V by 6 bases and J by 0 bases, and 15 bases separated the two germline ends. The CDR3 is 16 amino acids. CDR3 residues: CASSGDQGGAKNIQYF. For the CDR3, the DNA is TGTGCCAGCAGCGGGGACCAGGGGGGAGCCAAAAACATTCAGTACTTC.